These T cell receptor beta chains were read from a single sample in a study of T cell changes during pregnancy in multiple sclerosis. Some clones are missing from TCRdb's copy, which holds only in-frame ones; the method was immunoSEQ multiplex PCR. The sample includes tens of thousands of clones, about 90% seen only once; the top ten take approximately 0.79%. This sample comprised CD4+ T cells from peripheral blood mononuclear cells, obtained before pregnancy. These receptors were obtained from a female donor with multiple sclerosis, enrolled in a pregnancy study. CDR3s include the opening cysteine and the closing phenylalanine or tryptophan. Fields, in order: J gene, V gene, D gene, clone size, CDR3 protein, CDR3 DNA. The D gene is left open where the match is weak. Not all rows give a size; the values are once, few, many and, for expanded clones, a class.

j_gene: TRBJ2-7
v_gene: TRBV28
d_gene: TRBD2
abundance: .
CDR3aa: CASSGSRTSGMYEQYF
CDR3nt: TGTGCCAGCAGTGGGTCCAGGACTAGCGGGATGTACGAGCAGTACTTC

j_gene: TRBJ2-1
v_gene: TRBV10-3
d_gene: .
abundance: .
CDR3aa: CAISQQVSSYNEQFF
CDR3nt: TGTGCCATCAGTCAACAGGTGAGCTCCTACAATGAGCAGTTCTTC

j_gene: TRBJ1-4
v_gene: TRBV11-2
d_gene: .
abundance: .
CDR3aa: CASSLGMGGDRWRGKLFF
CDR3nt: TGTGCCAGCAGCTTAGGTATGGGTGGCGACCGTTGGCGAGGAAAACTGTTTTTT

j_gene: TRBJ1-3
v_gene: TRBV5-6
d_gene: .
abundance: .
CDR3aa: CASSPEWSSNTIYF
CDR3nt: TGTGCCAGCAGCCCTGAATGGTCTAGTAACACCATATATTTT

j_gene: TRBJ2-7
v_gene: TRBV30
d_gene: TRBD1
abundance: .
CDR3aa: CAWRVGGQGSEQYF
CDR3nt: TGTGCCTGGAGGGTAGGGGGACAGGGTTCCGAGCAGTACTTC

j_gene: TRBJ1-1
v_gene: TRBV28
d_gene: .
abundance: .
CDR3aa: CASSFLAGFAEAFF
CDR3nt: TGTGCCAGCAGTTTCTTGGCAGGGTTTGCTGAAGCTTTCTTT

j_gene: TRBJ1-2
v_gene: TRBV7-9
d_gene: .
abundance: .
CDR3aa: CASSLLPSGTPGDGYTF
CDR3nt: TGTGCCAGCAGCTTATTACCCTCTGGGACCCCAGGGGATGGCTACACCTTC

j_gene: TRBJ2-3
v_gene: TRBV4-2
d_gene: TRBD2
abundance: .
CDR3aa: CASSQLAGGTDTQYF
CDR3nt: TGTGCCAGCAGTCAACTAGCGGGGGGCACAGATACGCAGTATTTT

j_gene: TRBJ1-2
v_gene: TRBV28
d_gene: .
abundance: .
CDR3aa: CASSLLGHYGYTF
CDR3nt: TGTGCCAGCAGTTTACTGGGCCACTATGGCTACACCTTC

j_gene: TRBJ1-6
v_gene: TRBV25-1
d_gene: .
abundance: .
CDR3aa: CASRVQGTSPLHF
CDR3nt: TGTGCCAGCAGAGTCCAGGGAACTTCACCCCTCCACTTT

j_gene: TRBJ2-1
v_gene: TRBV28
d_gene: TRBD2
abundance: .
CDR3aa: CASREPGLVSLVLFF
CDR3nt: TGTGCCAGCAGGGAACCGGGACTAGTGAGTTTGGTACTGTTCTTC

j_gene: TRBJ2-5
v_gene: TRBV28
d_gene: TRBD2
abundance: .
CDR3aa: CASSPAGGQETQYF
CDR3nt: TGTGCCAGCAGCCCAGCGGGAGGGCAAGAGACCCAGTACTTC

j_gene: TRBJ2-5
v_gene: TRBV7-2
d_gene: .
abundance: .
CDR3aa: CASSLVVPGETQYF
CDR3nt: TGTGCCAGCAGCTTAGTGGTTCCCGGGGAGACCCAGTACTTC

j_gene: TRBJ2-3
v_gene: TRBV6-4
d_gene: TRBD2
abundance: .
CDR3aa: CASSVRAGGPGDTQYF
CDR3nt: TGTGCCAGCAGTGTCAGAGCGGGAGGGCCAGGAGATACGCAGTATTTT

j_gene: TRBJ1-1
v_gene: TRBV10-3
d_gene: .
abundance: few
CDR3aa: CAIQGINTEAFF
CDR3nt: TGTGCCATACAGGGCATTAACACTGAAGCTTTCTTT

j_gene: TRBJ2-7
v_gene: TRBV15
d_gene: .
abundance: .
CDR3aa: CATSRESPGGTYEQYF
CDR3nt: TGTGCCACCAGCAGGGAATCTCCTGGGGGGACCTACGAGCAGTACTTC

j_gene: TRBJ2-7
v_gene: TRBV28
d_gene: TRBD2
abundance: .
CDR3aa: CASSLSPAGGPYEQYF
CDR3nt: TGTGCCAGCAGCCTTTCTCCAGCGGGAGGACCCTACGAGCAGTACTTC